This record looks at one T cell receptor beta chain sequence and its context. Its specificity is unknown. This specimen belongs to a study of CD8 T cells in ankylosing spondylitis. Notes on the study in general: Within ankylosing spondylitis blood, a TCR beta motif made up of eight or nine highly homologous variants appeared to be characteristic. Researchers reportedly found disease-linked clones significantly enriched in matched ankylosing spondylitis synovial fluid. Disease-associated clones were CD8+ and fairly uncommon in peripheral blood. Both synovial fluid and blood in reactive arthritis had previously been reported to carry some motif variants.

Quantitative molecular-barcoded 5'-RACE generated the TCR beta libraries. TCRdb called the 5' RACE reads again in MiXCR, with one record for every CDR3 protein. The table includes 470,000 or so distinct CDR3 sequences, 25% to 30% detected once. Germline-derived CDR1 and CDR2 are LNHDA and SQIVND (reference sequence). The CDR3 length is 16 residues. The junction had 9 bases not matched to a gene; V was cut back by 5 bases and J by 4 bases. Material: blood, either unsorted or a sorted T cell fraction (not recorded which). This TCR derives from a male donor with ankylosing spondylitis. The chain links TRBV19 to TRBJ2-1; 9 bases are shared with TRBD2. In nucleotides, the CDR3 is TGTGCCAGTAGTCCCAGCCCTAGCGGGGATTACAATGAGCAGTTCTTC. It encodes CASSPSPSGDYNEQFF.